The 18 T cell receptor beta chains below were found in one sample sequenced in a study of shared clonotypes between healthy human individuals. Here immunoSEQ multiplex PCR was the method, and the copy in TCRdb shows in-frame clones only, minus some. Of some 2.4 million clones listed, approximately 93% are singletons. The sequencing input was naive CD4+ T cells from PBMCs. This sample's subset: CD45RA+ positively selected. These receptors came from a man younger than 35 in good health. Some clones in this sample may be carry-over from other donors' samples.

Worth noting for this clone: The same CDR3 is also encoded by other DNA sequences in this sample. This chain joins TRBV11-2 and TRBJ2-5, with TRBD2 matching over 7 bases. Germline V gene sequence: CDR1 SGHAT, CDR2 FQNNGV. J was trimmed by 2 bases and V by 5 bases; bases with no gene match: 2. The CDR3 extends over 13 amino acids. CDR3 sequence: CASSLAVQETQYF. CDR3 DNA sequence: TGTGCCAGCAGCCTAGCGGTTCAAGAGACCCAGTACTTC.

The CDR3: CASSWTDNEQFF. As DNA, the CDR3 is TGTGCCAGCAGTTGGACAGACAATGAGCAGTTCTTC. This chain connects TRBV7-9 to TRBJ2-1, with a possible D match to TRBD1 (6 bases). V was pared by 6 bases and J by 5 bases, with 8 bases between. The CDR3 spans 12 residues. Germline assignment: CDR1 SEHNR and CDR2 FQNEAQ (reference sequence).

The chain has TRBV14 and TRBJ1-6; 7 bases line up with TRBD1. The germline V gene encodes CDR1 SGHDN and CDR2 FVKESK. This CDR3 has 17 amino acids. Trimming cost V 3 bases and J 2 bases; bases outside gene matches: 7. The CDR3 here is CASSHEDRATYNSPLHF. DNA for the CDR3: TGTGCCAGCAGCCACGAAGACAGGGCAACCTATAATTCACCCCTCCACTTT.

The J gene is TRBJ2-7, the V gene TRBV4-3; D call uncertain. The CDR3 length is 16 residues. V lost 0 bases to trimming and J lost 0 bases, with 12 bases between them. The V gene's germline CDR1 is LGHNA and CDR2 YSLEER. CDR3 residues: CASSQEWTESSYEQYF. The CDR3 coding sequence is TGCGCCAGCAGCCAAGAGTGGACGGAGAGCTCCTACGAGCAGTACTTC.

CDR3 DNA sequence: TGCGCCAGCAGCCCCGCCGGTCCGGCTAGCAATCAGCCCCAGCATTTT. Protein: CASSPAGPASNQPQHF. The rearrangement links TRBV4-1 to TRBJ1-5, with D uncertain. Trimming pared 4 bases from V and 0 bases from J, leaving 13 bases between. This CDR3 spans 16 amino acids. Germline CDR1 MGHRA, CDR2 YSYEKL.

The chain couples TRBV6-1 to TRBJ1-1; D call uncertain. The germline CDR1 and CDR2 sequences are MNHNS and SASEGT. This CDR3 spans 14 amino acids. V lost 5 bases and J lost 3, with 13 bases in between. The CDR3 sequence is CASSIPGRHTEAFF. CDR3 sequence (DNA): TGTGCCAGCAGTATCCCAGGTCGGCACACTGAAGCTTTCTTT.

Concerning this clone: The sample holds other DNA sequences that translate to the same CDR3. The V call is TRBV5-1, the J call TRBJ2-5; D gene ambiguous. V was clipped by 4 bases and J by 2 bases, with 9 bases between them. The CDR3 length is 13 residues. Germline CDR1 is SGHRS and CDR2 is YFSETQ. The CDR3 nucleotides read TGCGCCAGCAGCCGGCAGGCGCAAGAGACCCAGTACTTC. As protein: CASSRQAQETQYF.

V usage is TRBV14 and J usage is TRBJ1-4; 7 bases are shared with TRBD1. CDR1 and CDR2 (germline): SGHDN, FVKESK. The CDR3 covers 15 residues. The junction had 6 bases not matched to a gene; V was cut back by 2 bases and J by 6 bases. The CDR3: CASSQSDRLDEKLFF. The CDR3 DNA sequence: TGTGCCAGCAGCCAATCGGACAGGTTGGATGAAAAACTGTTTTTT.

CDR3: CASSSRLAGGNTGELFF. CDR3 DNA: TGCGCCAGCAGCTCCCGACTAGCGGGAGGGAACACCGGGGAGCTGTTTTTT. The chain is built from TRBV5-1 and TRBJ2-2, with TRBD2 matching over 13 bases. Trimming removed 3 bases from V and 1 base from J; junction bases left unmatched: 3. CDR3 length: 17 amino acids. CDR1 is SGHRS, CDR2 YFSETQ, per germline.

The V call is TRBV6-5, the J call TRBJ2-7; TRBD2 matches 8 bases. V gave up 2 bases and J gave up 2 bases; unmatched junction bases: 5. Germline CDR1 reads MNHEY; CDR2 reads SVGAGI. The CDR3 is 15 residues long. The CDR3 spells CASSYVAGPAYEQYF. In nucleotides, the CDR3 is TGTGCCAGCAGTTACGTAGCGGGACCGGCCTACGAGCAGTACTTC.

This clone was detected only once. This chain uses TRBV2 with TRBJ2-5; TRBD1 matches 8 bases. Trimming cost V 6 bases and J 5 bases; bases outside gene matches: 8. The germline gives CDR1 SNHLY, CDR2 FYNNEI. This CDR3 has 14 residues. The CDR3 DNA reads as TGTGCCAGCAGGTTACAGGGGGTCCAGGAGACCCAGTACTTC. This codes for CASRLQGVQETQYF.

V and J are TRBV7-2 and TRBJ2-4; 7 bases line up with TRBD1. Germline V gene lookup returns CDR1 SGHTA and CDR2 FQGNSA. This CDR3 comprises 16 residues. V trimming: 1 base; J trimming: 0 bases; junction bases outside the gene matches: 3. CDR3 amino acids: CASSLGQGLAKNIQYF. The CDR3 region has the DNA TGTGCCAGCAGCTTAGGACAGGGCCTAGCCAAAAACATTCAGTACTTC.

The chain combines TRBV11-2 with TRBJ2-3; unclear D gene. This CDR3 comprises 14 residues. The germline V gene has CDR1 SGHAT and CDR2 FQNNGV. V lost 5 bases and J lost 2, with 11 bases in between. The CDR3 region is CASSRSIPTDTQYF. CDR3 nucleotides: TGTGCCAGCAGCCGGAGCATACCCACAGATACGCAGTATTTT.

This clone came up once. V usage is TRBV15 and J usage is TRBJ1-4, with D maybe TRBD1 (6 bases). CDR1 LNHNV and CDR2 YYDKDF come from the germline V gene (reference sequence). Trimming took off 1 base at V and 0 bases at J, with 12 bases between the two ends. This CDR3 spans 17 amino acids. The CDR3 spells CATSRGRTAATNEKLFF. DNA of the CDR3: TGTGCCACCAGCAGAGGTCGGACAGCTGCAACTAATGAAAAACTGTTTTTT.

This clone was counted only a few times. The CDR3 nucleotides are TGTGCCAGCAGTCCACGTAATCAGCCCCAGCATTTT. It yields the protein CASSPRNQPQHF. The chain recombines TRBV6-1 with TRBJ1-5, with D hard to call. From germline, CDR1 is MNHNS and CDR2 SASEGT. V lost 5 bases and J 4 bases, leaving 6 bases between the germline ends. The CDR3 consists of 12 residues.

The J gene is TRBJ1-6, the V gene TRBV5-4; maybe TRBD1 (6 bases). CDR1 is SGHNT, CDR2 YYREEE, per germline (reference sequence). V was cut by 3 bases and J by 7 bases, with 17 bases left in between. The CDR3 extends over 16 amino acids. The CDR3 DNA reads TGTGCCAGCAGCTCGGGCGGGGCAGGGGAGAATTCACCCCTCCACTTT. Amino acid sequence: CASSSGGAGENSPLHF.

V gene TRBV5-1 combines with J gene TRBJ2-7; D unresolved. The V gene's germline CDR1 is SGHRS and CDR2 YFSETQ. V was clipped by 7 bases and J by 1 base, with 12 bases between them. The CDR3 sequence is 13 residues long. The CDR3 nucleotides are TGCGCCAGCGCCACGGGCAGTTCCTACGAGCAGTACTTC. It is translated as CASATGSSYEQYF.

On this clone itself: This sample includes further DNA sequences coding for the same CDR3. The chain links TRBV4-1 to TRBJ2-5; 11 positions match TRBD2. The trim removed 3 bases at V and 4 bases at J, leaving 4 bases unmatched. Germline CDR1 MGHRA, CDR2 YSYEKL. The CDR3 loop spans 15 amino acids. DNA of the CDR3: TGCGCCAGCAGCCAGGGGCTAGCGGGAGGAGAGACCCAGTACTTC. It codes for CASSQGLAGGETQYF.